This passage covers 4 T cell receptor beta chains from one sample sequenced in a study of early T cells in non-severe SARS-CoV-2 infection (dated by TCRdb to the early 2020s). The receptor library was made with 5' RACE. The instrument was a NextSeq 500. TCRdb reprocessing: public reads trimmed at Q25 with fastp, clones called with MiXCR, in-frame beta chains kept. Identical CDR3 protein sequences are pooled into one entry, listed with their most common genes and DNA. The sample profile shows about 60,000 distinct CDR3 sequences; approximately 12% of them were found once. 4.8% of the sample is held by the ten biggest clonotypes. Sample: whole blood. The receptors were sampled from an adult who was a healthcare worker with PCR-confirmed SARS-CoV-2 infection or an uninfected control (not recorded which).

The chain combines TRBV5-4 with TRBJ2-2, with TRBD2 identical over 7 bases. V shed 4 bases and J 5 bases; nucleotides not matched to a gene: 8. Germline CDR1 is SGHNT and CDR2 is YYREEE (reference sequence). The CDR3 totals 15 residues. CDR3 sequence: CASSTGPAGTGELFF. The CDR3, as DNA: TGTGCCAGCAGCACGGGCCCAGCGGGAACCGGGGAGCTGTTTTTT.

A few counts support this clonotype. This chain links TRBV4-1 with TRBJ2-1; D might be TRBD1 or TRBD2, each matching 5 bases. CDR1 MGHRA and CDR2 YSYEKL come from the germline V gene. The germline V and J ends were trimmed by 0 bases and 6 bases, with 12 bases remaining between them. The CDR3 extends over 15 amino acids. CDR3 region: CASSQDLGTSNEQFF. Written as DNA, the CDR3 is TGCGCCAGCAGCCAAGATCTGGGGACCTCCAATGAGCAGTTCTTC.

The chain recombines TRBV20-1 with TRBJ2-7; D gene uncertain. V was shortened by 5 bases and J by 7 bases, with 12 bases between the two germline ends. CDR1 is DFQATT, CDR2 SNEGSKA, per germline (reference sequence). CDR3 length: 11 amino acids. CDR3 DNA: TGCAGTGCTTCGCCGCGTGAGGAGCAGTACTTC. This translates into CSASPREEQYF.

The sample holds many counts of this clonotype. The gene calls are TRBV6-4 and TRBJ2-2; 10 bases map to TRBD2. The germline gives CDR1 MRHNA, CDR2 SNTAGT. V was clipped by 8 bases and J by 3 bases; unmatched bases: 3. The CDR3 spans 14 residues. The CDR3: CASQAGGDTGELFF. In DNA, the CDR3 is TGTGCCAGCCAAGCGGGAGGGGACACCGGGGAGCTGTTTTTT.